This T cell receptor beta chain was retrieved from a study of shared clonotypes between healthy human individuals. CDR1 is SGHAT, CDR2 FQNNGV, per germline. Deletions cut 2 bases from V and 0 bases from J, with 13 bases between. The CDR3 contains 16 residues. Whole-study findings and limits: A small donor pool kept down the genetic and exposure-history diversity that was represented.

As regards this clone: Antigen: not known.

CD45RO-negative cells were positively selected for CCR7, leaving out terminally differentiated effector memory CD45RA+ cells. The data were produced by immunoSEQ multiplex PCR, yet TCRdb's version contains in-frame clones alone and is incomplete. Of approximately 2,200,000 clones listed, approximately 94% are singletons. This TCR was recovered from a man younger than 35 in good health. Some clones in this sample may be carry-over from other donors' samples. The chain combines TRBV11-2 with TRBJ1-1; weak D call: TRBD1 (6 bases). Sample: naive CD8+ T cells from PBMCs. CDR3 region: CASSLYGQPMNTEAFF. Here the CDR3 DNA reads TGTGCCAGCAGCTTATATGGACAGCCAATGAACACTGAAGCTTTCTTT. Variable domain in full (rest from reference TRBV11-2 and TRBJ1-1): EAGVAQSPRYKIIEKRQSVAFWCNPISGHATLYWYQQILGQGPKLLIQFQNNGVVDDSQLPKDRFSAERLKGVDSTLKIQPAKLEDSAVYLCASSLYGQPMNTEAFFGQGTRLTVV.